This TCR beta chain was obtained from a study of CD8+ T cells in alopecia areata (dated by TCRdb to 2017 to 2018). Background on the whole study: In both human patients and the C3H/HeJ mouse model, the study applied high-throughput TCRbeta sequencing to look at T cell clonal expansion in alopecia areata. Scalp clonality was compared among normal scalp (n=4), patchy alopecia areata scalp (n=8), and alopecia totalis/universalis scalp (n=8). In humans, TCRbeta sequencing was performed on scalp tissue and on sorted CD4+ and CD8+ peripheral blood T cells from healthy controls and from patients with patchy or totalis/universalis alopecia areata. TCRbeta CDR3 regions were amplified by immunoSEQ multiplex PCR using 35 Vbeta forward and 13 Jbeta reverse primers. RNA was obtained with the PAXgene miRNA kit for fixed scalp, the miRNeasy kit for PBMCs, and the RNeasy kit for mouse skin.

The CDR3 runs 16 amino acids, cysteine and phenylalanine included. The retained sequence is limited to the CDR3, 48 bases, with the frame set at the first base. CDR1 is given as SGHTA and CDR2 as FQGNSA, both from the germline V gene. V and J lose 1 base and 3 bases, and a span of 15 bases separates them. General conclusions and limits of the study: Unlike mouse skin, which is dominated by gammadelta T cells, normal human skin has resident alphabeta T cells that are also sequenced, and this complicates analysis of the scalp TCR repertoire. Higher clonality and more expanded CD8+ clones were observed in lesional scalp than in normal scalp, particularly in alopecia totalis/universalis, a finding suggestive of antigenic drive. Shared TCR sequences between patients were less evident than in mice, which may be partly attributable to HLA diversity in the patient population.

Library preparation was by the immunoSEQ multiplex PCR assay. For TCR sequencing, RNA was extracted from every sample and reverse transcribed into cDNA to serve as template. First-strand cDNA was synthesized using SuperScript III with a 2:1 mix of oligo-dT and random hexamers. A synthetic immune receptor repertoire was used to assess amplification bias, and residual bias was removed computationally. Regarding the original processing steps: After raw reads were preprocessed to remove errors, the CDR3 was defined following IMGT conventions as running from the conserved cysteine to phenylalanine. Clonality was calculated as 1 minus Shannon entropy normalized by log2 of the number of productive unique TCRs. CD4 or CD8 identity of scalp clones was inferred by cross-referencing scalp TCRbeta sequences with sorted blood CD4 and CD8 repertoires. As stored in TCRdb, this immuneACCESS dataset retains in-frame rearrangements with V and J assigned. A fraction of the clones does not appear; measured against another copy, unresolved V genes explain less than half of the discrepancy, and the remainder lacks a known reason. That table supplies the V and J calls and clone size; D and trimming were determined from the DNA. This sample has about 110,000 clones in its table, and 59% of those were observed once. In total, the top ten clones hold about 20% of the sample.

PBMCs were isolated by density centrifugation and stained for CD3, CD4 and CD8, and CD4+ and CD8+ T cells were sorted on a FACSAria. Scalp biopsies and blood samples were provided by unaffected controls. Comment on this clone: Its antigen is unknown. Base qualities are not at hand, and no much larger clone is one base apart.

This receptor was identified in a human donor in good health. Recombination joined TRBV7-2 with TRBJ1-2; TRBD1 is possibly the D segment (5 matching bases). Sample: CD8+ T cells sorted from blood. The CDR3 corresponds to CASSLDLPWGDYGYTF. DNA sequence: TGTGCCAGCAGCTTAGACCTCCCTTGGGGGGACTATGGCTACACCTTC.